A selection of T cell receptor beta chains follows, all from one sample in a study of CD8+ T cells in alopecia areata. TCRdb's copy holds only in-frame clones and misses some; the assay was immunoSEQ multiplex PCR. The sample includes about 180,000 clones, 58% seen only once; the top ten take roughly 17%. The source was CD4+ T cells sorted from blood, collected at approximately week 60, from a patient treated with tofacitinib. The receptors were gathered from a human donor with alopecia areata. The CDR3 runs from the conserved cysteine through the conserved F or W. A D gene is named only where the DNA matches it firmly. Expanded clones get a size class; other rows say once, few or many, or leave the size out.

v_call: TRBV29-1; d_call: .; clone_size: .; j_call: TRBJ2-4; cdr3_aa: CSVTGKNIQYF; cdr3_nt: TGCAGCGTTACAGGGAAAAACATTCAGTACTTC
v_call: TRBV5-4; d_call: .; clone_size: .; j_call: TRBJ2-1; cdr3_aa: CASSSRAPKANYNEQFF; cdr3_nt: TGTGCCAGCAGCTCCCGGGCCCCCAAAGCCAATTACAATGAGCAGTTCTTC
v_call: TRBV29-1; d_call: .; clone_size: .; j_call: TRBJ1-4; cdr3_aa: CSVDLGGGEKLFF; cdr3_nt: TGCAGCGTTGATCTGGGAGGGGGTGAAAAACTGTTTTTT
v_call: TRBV30; d_call: .; clone_size: .; j_call: TRBJ2-7; cdr3_aa: CAWSGGRSYEQYF; cdr3_nt: TGTGCCTGGAGTGGCGGCAGATCCTACGAGCAGTACTTC
v_call: TRBV7-3; d_call: .; clone_size: .; j_call: TRBJ2-3; cdr3_aa: CASSPGFGDTQYF; cdr3_nt: TGTGCCAGCAGCCCAGGGTTTGGAGATACGCAGTATTTT
v_call: TRBV23-1; d_call: .; clone_size: .; j_call: TRBJ2-7; cdr3_aa: CASSLANREGVYEQYF; cdr3_nt: TGCGCCAGCAGTCTAGCGAACAGAGAAGGAGTCTACGAGCAGTACTTC
v_call: TRBV18; d_call: TRBD1; clone_size: many; j_call: TRBJ1-5; cdr3_aa: CASSPLIGGDRVNQPQHF; cdr3_nt: TGTGCCAGCTCACCACTAATTGGTGGGGACAGGGTCAATCAGCCCCAGCATTTT
v_call: TRBV5-1; d_call: .; clone_size: .; j_call: TRBJ1-2; cdr3_aa: CASSLADRLDYTF; cdr3_nt: TGCGCCAGCAGCTTAGCCGACAGGTTGGACTACACCTTC
v_call: TRBV9; d_call: .; clone_size: .; j_call: TRBJ1-5; cdr3_aa: CASSSDFNQPQHF; cdr3_nt: TGTGCCAGCAGCTCCGACTTCAATCAGCCCCAGCATTTT
v_call: TRBV14; d_call: .; clone_size: few; j_call: TRBJ1-4; cdr3_aa: CASSPIGTGEKLFF; cdr3_nt: TGTGCCAGCAGCCCTATAGGGACCGGTGAAAAACTGTTTTTT
v_call: TRBV4-1; d_call: .; clone_size: .; j_call: TRBJ1-2; cdr3_aa: CASSQDWTEYGYTF; cdr3_nt: TGCGCCAGCAGCCAAGACTGGACAGAATATGGCTACACCTTC
v_call: TRBV29-1; d_call: TRBD1; clone_size: .; j_call: TRBJ2-3; cdr3_aa: CSVGGTGGGHTDTQYF; cdr3_nt: TGCAGCGTTGGGGGGACAGGGGGCGGTCACACAGATACGCAGTATTTT
v_call: TRBV25-1; d_call: TRBD1; clone_size: .; j_call: TRBJ1-1; cdr3_aa: CASSMTGIEAFF; cdr3_nt: TGTGCCAGCAGCATGACAGGGATTGAAGCTTTCTTT
v_call: TRBV30; d_call: .; clone_size: .; j_call: TRBJ2-1; cdr3_aa: CAWRVGYNEQFF; cdr3_nt: TGTGCCTGGAGGGTAGGGTACAATGAGCAGTTCTTC
v_call: TRBV7-2; d_call: .; clone_size: .; j_call: TRBJ2-7; cdr3_aa: CASRATYEQYF; cdr3_nt: TGTGCCAGCAGGGCAACCTACGAGCAGTACTTC
v_call: TRBV19; d_call: .; clone_size: .; j_call: TRBJ1-1; cdr3_aa: CASSINQKGREPFF; cdr3_nt: TGTGCCAGTAGTATAAACCAGAAGGGCAGGGAGCCTTTCTTT
v_call: TRBV6-6; d_call: .; clone_size: .; j_call: TRBJ1-6; cdr3_aa: CASSQVQGNSPLHF; cdr3_nt: TGTGCCAGCAGCCAGGTCCAGGGGAATTCACCCCTCCACTTT
v_call: TRBV30; d_call: TRBD1; clone_size: .; j_call: TRBJ1-5; cdr3_aa: CAWSVQGGQPQHF; cdr3_nt: TGTGCCTGGAGTGTCCAGGGGGGTCAGCCCCAGCATTTT
v_call: TRBV28; d_call: .; clone_size: .; j_call: TRBJ1-2; cdr3_aa: CASSFGGGYTF; cdr3_nt: TGTGCCAGCAGTTTCGGCGGAGGCTACACCTTC
v_call: TRBV5-6; d_call: .; clone_size: .; j_call: TRBJ2-1; cdr3_aa: CASSSQQGGNEQFF; cdr3_nt: TGTGCCAGCAGCTCTCAACAGGGTGGGAATGAGCAGTTCTTC
v_call: TRBV30; d_call: .; clone_size: .; j_call: TRBJ1-3; cdr3_aa: CAWRRPGLSGNTIYF; cdr3_nt: TGTGCCTGGAGGCGACCGGGGCTCTCTGGAAACACCATATATTTT
v_call: TRBV5-1; d_call: .; clone_size: .; j_call: TRBJ2-5; cdr3_aa: CASSSKGNLQETQYF; cdr3_nt: TGCGCCAGCAGCTCCAAGGGGAACTTACAAGAGACCCAGTACTTC
v_call: TRBV6-5; d_call: .; clone_size: .; j_call: TRBJ2-4; cdr3_aa: CASSYSLGTKNIQYF; cdr3_nt: TGTGCCAGCAGTTACTCCCTTGGAACCAAAAACATTCAGTACTTC
v_call: TRBV6-5; d_call: .; clone_size: .; j_call: TRBJ2-4; cdr3_aa: CASSETPGAIQYF; cdr3_nt: TGTGCCAGCAGTGAAACGCCGGGGGCCATTCAGTACTTC
v_call: TRBV30; d_call: TRBD1; clone_size: .; j_call: TRBJ1-1; cdr3_aa: CAWGRGQGSTEAFF; cdr3_nt: TGTGCCTGGGGAAGAGGACAGGGAAGCACTGAAGCTTTCTTT
v_call: TRBV5-4; d_call: TRBD1; clone_size: .; j_call: TRBJ2-3; cdr3_aa: CASSSQGKDHTQYF; cdr3_nt: TGTGCCAGCAGCTCACAGGGGAAAGACCATACGCAGTATTTT
v_call: TRBV4-1; d_call: TRBD2; clone_size: .; j_call: TRBJ2-3; cdr3_aa: CASSQREGSTDTQYF; cdr3_nt: TGCGCCAGCAGCCAGAGGGAGGGATCCACAGATACGCAGTATTTT
v_call: TRBV29-1; d_call: .; clone_size: once; j_call: TRBJ1-1; cdr3_aa: CSVELLGNTEAFF; cdr3_nt: TGCAGCGTTGAATTACTAGGGAACACTGAAGCTTTCTTT
v_call: TRBV18; d_call: .; clone_size: .; j_call: TRBJ2-5; cdr3_aa: CASSPPGSQETQYF; cdr3_nt: TGTGCCAGCTCACCACCGGGCAGCCAAGAGACCCAGTACTTC
v_call: TRBV2; d_call: .; clone_size: .; j_call: TRBJ1-2; cdr3_aa: CASSEYSGYTF; cdr3_nt: TGTGCCAGCAGTGAGTACTCTGGCTACACCTTC
v_call: TRBV5-6; d_call: .; clone_size: .; j_call: TRBJ1-1; cdr3_aa: CASSFVGNTEAFF; cdr3_nt: TGTGCCAGCAGCTTTGTCGGGAACACTGAAGCTTTCTTT
v_call: TRBV29-1; d_call: .; clone_size: .; j_call: TRBJ1-3; cdr3_aa: CSVVGGGGNTIYF; cdr3_nt: TGCAGCGTTGTAGGAGGGGGAGGAAACACCATATATTTT
v_call: TRBV9; d_call: .; clone_size: .; j_call: TRBJ2-5; cdr3_aa: CASSVAQGIGETQYF; cdr3_nt: TGTGCCAGCAGCGTAGCTCAAGGGATTGGAGAGACCCAGTACTTC
v_call: TRBV5-6; d_call: .; clone_size: .; j_call: TRBJ1-5; cdr3_aa: CASTMQGRGDQPQHF; cdr3_nt: TGTGCCAGCACCATGCAGGGGCGAGGGGATCAGCCCCAGCATTTT
v_call: TRBV19; d_call: TRBD2; clone_size: .; j_call: TRBJ2-7; cdr3_aa: CASSSGGTYEQYF; cdr3_nt: TGTGCCAGTAGTTCGGGGGGAACCTACGAGCAGTACTTC
v_call: TRBV7-9; d_call: .; clone_size: .; j_call: TRBJ2-7; cdr3_aa: CASSLAGVAGHEQYF; cdr3_nt: TGTGCCAGCAGCTTAGCGGGCGTGGCAGGACACGAGCAGTACTTC
v_call: TRBV29-1; d_call: TRBD1; clone_size: .; j_call: TRBJ1-2; cdr3_aa: CSVEWSGGLNYGYTF; cdr3_nt: TGCAGCGTTGAATGGTCAGGGGGCCTTAACTATGGCTACACCTTC
v_call: TRBV29-1; d_call: .; clone_size: .; j_call: TRBJ2-1; cdr3_aa: CSVESYEQFF; cdr3_nt: TGCAGCGTTGAAAGCTATGAGCAGTTCTTC
v_call: TRBV5-1; d_call: .; clone_size: .; j_call: TRBJ2-7; cdr3_aa: CASTGLGGDEQYF; cdr3_nt: TGCGCCAGCACGGGGCTGGGCGGGGACGAGCAGTACTTC
v_call: TRBV2; d_call: TRBD1; clone_size: few; j_call: TRBJ1-2; cdr3_aa: CASTQRDRTSSGYTF; cdr3_nt: TGTGCCAGCACCCAACGGGACAGGACCTCCTCTGGCTACACCTTC
v_call: TRBV25-1; d_call: .; clone_size: .; j_call: TRBJ2-5; cdr3_aa: CASSEYAGWEYQETQYF; cdr3_nt: TGTGCCAGCAGTGAATATGCAGGGTGGGAGTACCAAGAGACCCAGTACTTC
v_call: TRBV4-1; d_call: TRBD2; clone_size: many; j_call: TRBJ2-7; cdr3_aa: CASSNPAGVNYEQYF; cdr3_nt: TGCGCCAGCAGCAACCCAGCGGGGGTGAACTACGAGCAGTACTTC
v_call: TRBV29-1; d_call: TRBD1; clone_size: .; j_call: TRBJ1-6; cdr3_aa: CSATPGQEDNSPLHF; cdr3_nt: TGCAGCGCGACACCGGGACAGGAGGATAATTCACCCCTCCACTTT
v_call: TRBV18; d_call: .; clone_size: few; j_call: TRBJ2-5; cdr3_aa: CASSPQGQETQYF; cdr3_nt: TGTGCCAGCTCACCCCAGGGGCAAGAGACCCAGTACTTC
v_call: TRBV6-5; d_call: TRBD2; clone_size: few; j_call: TRBJ2-3; cdr3_aa: CASSYERGLTDTQYF; cdr3_nt: TGTGCCAGCAGTTACGAGCGGGGGCTCACAGATACGCAGTATTTT
v_call: TRBV6-1; d_call: .; clone_size: .; j_call: TRBJ2-7; cdr3_aa: CASSDIGRTYEQYF; cdr3_nt: TGTGCCAGCAGTGACATCGGACGGACCTACGAGCAGTACTTC
v_call: TRBV5-4; d_call: .; clone_size: .; j_call: TRBJ2-2; cdr3_aa: CASSPWGEPANTGELFF; cdr3_nt: TGTGCCAGCAGCCCCTGGGGGGAACCCGCGAACACCGGGGAGCTGTTTTTT
v_call: TRBV29-1; d_call: .; clone_size: .; j_call: TRBJ1-1; cdr3_aa: CSVGVRAANTEAFF; cdr3_nt: TGCAGCGTTGGGGTAAGGGCTGCGAACACTGAAGCTTTCTTT
v_call: TRBV28; d_call: TRBD1; clone_size: .; j_call: TRBJ2-1; cdr3_aa: CASNPGGQDREQFF; cdr3_nt: TGTGCCAGCAATCCAGGGGGACAGGACCGCGAGCAGTTCTTC
v_call: TRBV6-1; d_call: .; clone_size: .; j_call: TRBJ1-6; cdr3_aa: CASRPTITDSPLHF; cdr3_nt: TGTGCCAGCAGACCGACCATAACAGATTCACCCCTCCACTTT
v_call: TRBV4-2; d_call: TRBD1; clone_size: .; j_call: TRBJ1-2; cdr3_aa: CASSQGRARGGYTF; cdr3_nt: TGTGCCAGCAGCCAAGGAAGGGCCAGGGGGGGCTACACCTTC
v_call: TRBV6-5; d_call: TRBD1; clone_size: .; j_call: TRBJ1-2; cdr3_aa: CASTQTPDRGWTF; cdr3_nt: TGTGCCAGCACCCAAACTCCCGACAGGGGTTGGACCTTC
v_call: TRBV14; d_call: TRBD1; clone_size: .; j_call: TRBJ2-7; cdr3_aa: CASSPRTGRLYF; cdr3_nt: TGTGCCAGCAGCCCAAGGACAGGGAGGCTGTACTTC
v_call: TRBV12-5; d_call: .; clone_size: .; j_call: TRBJ1-1; cdr3_aa: CASGLVGQLNTEAFF; cdr3_nt: TGTGCTAGTGGTTTGGTAGGACAGCTGAACACTGAAGCTTTCTTT
v_call: TRBV29-1; d_call: TRBD1; clone_size: .; j_call: TRBJ1-2; cdr3_aa: CSVHQGTGGYGYTF; cdr3_nt: TGCAGCGTTCATCAAGGGACAGGGGGCTATGGCTACACCTTC
v_call: TRBV19; d_call: .; clone_size: few; j_call: TRBJ2-7; cdr3_aa: CASSMVSGQGRKKYF; cdr3_nt: TGTGCCAGTAGTATGGTCTCGGGTCAGGGTAGGAAGAAGTACTTC
v_call: TRBV5-4; d_call: TRBD1; clone_size: .; j_call: TRBJ2-3; cdr3_aa: CASSEQGNFGTDTQYF; cdr3_nt: TGTGCCAGCAGCGAACAGGGGAATTTTGGCACAGATACGCAGTATTTT
v_call: TRBV29-1; d_call: TRBD1; clone_size: .; j_call: TRBJ1-2; cdr3_aa: CSVKWTGDGYTF; cdr3_nt: TGCAGCGTTAAGTGGACAGGGGATGGCTACACCTTC